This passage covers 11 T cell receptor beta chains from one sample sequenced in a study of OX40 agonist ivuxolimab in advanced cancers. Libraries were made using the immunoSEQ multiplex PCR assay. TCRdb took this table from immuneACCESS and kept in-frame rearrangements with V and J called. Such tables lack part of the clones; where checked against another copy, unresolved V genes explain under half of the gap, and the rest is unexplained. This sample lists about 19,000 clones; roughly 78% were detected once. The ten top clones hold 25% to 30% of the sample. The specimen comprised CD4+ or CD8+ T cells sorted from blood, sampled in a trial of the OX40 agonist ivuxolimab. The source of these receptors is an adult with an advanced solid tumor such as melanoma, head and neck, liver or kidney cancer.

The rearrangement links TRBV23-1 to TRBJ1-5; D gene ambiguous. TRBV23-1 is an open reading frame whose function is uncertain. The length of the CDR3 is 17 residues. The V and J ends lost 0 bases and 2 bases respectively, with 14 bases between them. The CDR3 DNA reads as TGCGCCAGCAGTCAATCGGGAGAGGCTTCAGGCAATCAGCCCCAGCATTTT. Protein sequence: CASSQSGEASGNQPQHF.

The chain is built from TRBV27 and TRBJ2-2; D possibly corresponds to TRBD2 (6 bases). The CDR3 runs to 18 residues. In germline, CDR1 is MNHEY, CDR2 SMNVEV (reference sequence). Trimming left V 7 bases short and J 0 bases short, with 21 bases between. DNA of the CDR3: TGTGCCAGCACCAAACTGGGACTCATACCCGCGAACACCGGGGAGCTGTTTTTT. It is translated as CASTKLGLIPANTGELFF.

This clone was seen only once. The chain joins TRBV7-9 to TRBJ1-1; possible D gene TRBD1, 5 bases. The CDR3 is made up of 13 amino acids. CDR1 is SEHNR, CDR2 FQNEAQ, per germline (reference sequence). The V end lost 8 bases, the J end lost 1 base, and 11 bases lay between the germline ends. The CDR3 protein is CASRRDPNTEAFF. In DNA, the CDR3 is TGTGCCAGCCGCCGGGACCCGAACACTGAAGCTTTCTTT.

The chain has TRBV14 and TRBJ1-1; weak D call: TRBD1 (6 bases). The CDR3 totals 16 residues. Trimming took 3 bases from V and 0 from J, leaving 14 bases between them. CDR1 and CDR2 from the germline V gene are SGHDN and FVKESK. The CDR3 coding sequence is TGTGCCAGCAGCCAGGGAGGGGACATAGTGAACACTGAAGCTTTCTTT. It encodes CASSQGGDIVNTEAFF.

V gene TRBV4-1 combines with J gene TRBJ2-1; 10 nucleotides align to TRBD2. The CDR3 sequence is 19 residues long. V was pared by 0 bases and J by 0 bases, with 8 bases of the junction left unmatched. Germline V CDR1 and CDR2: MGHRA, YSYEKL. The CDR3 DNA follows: TGCGCCAGCAGCCAAGAAATGGGACTAGCGTTGAGCTCCTACAATGAGCAGTTCTTC. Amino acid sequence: CASSQEMGLALSSYNEQFF.

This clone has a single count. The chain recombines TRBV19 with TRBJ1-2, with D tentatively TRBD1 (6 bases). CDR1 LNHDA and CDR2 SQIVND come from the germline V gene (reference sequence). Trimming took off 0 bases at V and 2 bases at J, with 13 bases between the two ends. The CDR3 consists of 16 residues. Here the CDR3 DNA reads TGTGCCAGTAGTATAGATCAGTGGGGGGCGAACTATGGCTACACCTTC. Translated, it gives CASSIDQWGANYGYTF.

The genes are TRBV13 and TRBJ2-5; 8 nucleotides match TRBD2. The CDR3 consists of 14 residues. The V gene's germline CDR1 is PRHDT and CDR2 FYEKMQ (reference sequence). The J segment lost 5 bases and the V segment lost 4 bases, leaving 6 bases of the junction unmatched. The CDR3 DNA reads TGTGCCAGCAGCTCACGGGAGGGGGTCGAGACCCAGTACTTC. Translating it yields CASSSREGVETQYF.

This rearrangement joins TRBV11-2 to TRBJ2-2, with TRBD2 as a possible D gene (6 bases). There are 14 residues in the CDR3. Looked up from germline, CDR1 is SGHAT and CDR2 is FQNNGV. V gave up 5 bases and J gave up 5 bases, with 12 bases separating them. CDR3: CASSTSGGTGELFF. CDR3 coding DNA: TGTGCCAGCAGCACGAGTGGGGGGACCGGGGAGCTGTTTTTT.

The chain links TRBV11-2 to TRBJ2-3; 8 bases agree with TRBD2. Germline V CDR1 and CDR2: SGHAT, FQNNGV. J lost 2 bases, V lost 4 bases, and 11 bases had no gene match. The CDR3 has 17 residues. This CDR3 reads CASSSPRGGGPTDTQYF. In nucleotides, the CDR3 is TGTGCCAGCAGCTCCCCCCGGGGGGGCGGGCCCACAGATACGCAGTATTTT.

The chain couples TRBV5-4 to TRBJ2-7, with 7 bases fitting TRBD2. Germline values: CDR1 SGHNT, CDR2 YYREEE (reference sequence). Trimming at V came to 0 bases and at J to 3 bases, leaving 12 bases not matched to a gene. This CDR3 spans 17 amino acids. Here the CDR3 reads CASSLVGPGTMSYEQYF. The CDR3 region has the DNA TGTGCCAGCAGCTTGGTTGGGCCGGGGACTATGAGCTACGAGCAGTACTTC.

CDR3 in amino acids: CSVAGQTYGYTF. CDR3 DNA sequence: TGCAGCGTCGCGGGACAGACCTATGGCTACACCTTC. V gene TRBV29-1 combines with J gene TRBJ1-2; 7 bases match TRBD1. The CDR3 loop spans 12 amino acids. Germline V gene lookup returns CDR1 SQVTM and CDR2 ANQGSEA. V dropped 6 bases and J dropped 4; count of bases not matched to a gene: 5.